The rows below give T cell receptor beta chains drawn from one sample of a study of Graves' ophthalmopathy and Graves' hyperthyroidism. From the multiplex PCR reads, TCRdb called clonotypes with MiXCR, one entry per CDR3 protein. The table lists roughly 380,000 distinct CDR3 sequences, 15% of them singletons. Sequenced input: peripheral blood. These receptors all stem from a woman between 18 and 29 years old with stable Graves' hyperthyroidism. The CDR3 runs from the conserved cysteine through the conserved F or W. A D gene is named only where the DNA matches it firmly. Only some rows state a clone size, as once, few, many or a class for expanded clones.

length	size	J	D	V	DNA	CDR3
15	many	TRBJ2-7	.	TRBV7-9	TGTGCCAGCAGCTTCGCGGGGCCCGTGACCTACGAGCAGTACTTC	CASSFAGPVTYEQYF
15	many	TRBJ1-5	TRBD1	TRBV7-2	TGTGCCAGCAGCTTAAGAGGGGGCCGGGATCAGCCCCAGCATTTT	CASSLRGGRDQPQHF
15	.	TRBJ1-2	.	TRBV6-4	TGTGCCAGCAGTGTGAGTAGCACAGACTATTATGGCTACACCTTC	CASSVSSTDYYGYTF
14	many	TRBJ2-7	TRBD1	TRBV27	TGTGCCAGCAGTTTAAGGACAGGGGGTGGTGAGCAGTACTTC	CASSLRTGGGEQYF
13	many	TRBJ2-5	.	TRBV29-1	TGCAGCGGCCTCCGGGACACCCAAGAGACCCAGTACTTC	CSGLRDTQETQYF
14	many	TRBJ2-7	.	TRBV2	TGTGCCAGCAGTGAATGGGGACGGTCCTACGAGCAGTACTTC	CASSEWGRSYEQYF
12	many	TRBJ1-1	.	TRBV20-1	TGCAGTGCCTCCGGGGAGAACACTGAAGCTTTCTTT	CSASGENTEAFF
14	many	TRBJ2-5	TRBD2	TRBV11-3	TGTGCCAGCAGCCTCGCGACTAGCATAGAGACCCAGTACTTC	CASSLATSIETQYF
15	many	TRBJ1-2	TRBD1	TRBV19	TGTGCCAGTAGTATTCCAGGGACAGTAGACTATGGCTACACCTTC	CASSIPGTVDYGYTF
14	.	TRBJ1-1	.	TRBV12-3/TRBV12-4	TGTGCCAGCAGCCCTCCTGGGAGTCGGAGGGGTGCTTTCTTT	CASSPPGSRRGAFF
14	many	TRBJ2-7	.	TRBV10-3	TGTGCCATCAGTGAGTCGACATTAAGTGACGAGCAGTACTTC	CAISESTLSDEQYF
11	.	TRBJ1-1	.	TRBV25-1	TGTGCCAGCAGTGAATCTATCGAAGCTTTCTTT	CASSESIEAFF
14	many	TRBJ1-1	.	TRBV7-3	TGTGCCAGCAGCCGCCGGGGGGCCGGGACTGAAGCTTTCTTT	CASSRRGAGTEAFF
14	few	TRBJ2-5	TRBD2	TRBV12-3/TRBV12-4	TGTGCCAGCAGTCCAATAGCGGGTGTGGAGACCCAGTACTTC	CASSPIAGVETQYF
13	many	TRBJ1-2	.	TRBV20-1	TGCAGTGCTACCGGGATCCTAAGGAATGGCTACACCTTC	CSATGILRNGYTF
13	many	TRBJ2-7	TRBD2	TRBV7-2	TGTGCCAGCAGCCTACTAGCGGGGGTTGAGCAGTACTTC	CASSLLAGVEQYF
15	.	TRBJ2-7	.	TRBV18	TGTGCCAGCTCACCAGTATCTGGCACAACTTACGAGCAGTACTTC	CASSPVSGTTYEQYF
14	many	TRBJ2-2	.	TRBV6-1	TGTGCCACCCTTAACGGTCCCTACACCGGGGAGCTGTTTTTT	CATLNGPYTGELFF
14	.	TRBJ2-7	TRBD1	TRBV7-2	TGTGCCAGCAGCTCTTCGGGACAGGGGATCGTAAGGTACTTC	CASSSSGQGIVRYF
14	many	TRBJ2-7	.	TRBV29-1	TGCAGCGTTGAGGACAATCAGGGCGTATACGAGCAGTACTTC	CSVEDNQGVYEQYF
17	.	TRBJ2-5	TRBD1	TRBV11-2	TGTGCCAGCAGCTTAGTTATTGACAGGGGGCGCCGAGAGACCCAGTACTTC	CASSLVIDRGRRETQYF
14	many	TRBJ1-1	.	TRBV11-1	TGTGCCAGCAGCCAACCACAGATGAACACTGAAGCTTTCTTT	CASSQPQMNTEAFF
14	many	TRBJ1-1	TRBD1	TRBV11-2	TGTGCCAGCAGCACCGACAGGGGGTATACTGAAGCTTTCTTT	CASSTDRGYTEAFF
15	many	TRBJ2-7	.	TRBV20-1	TGCAGTGCTAGAGATTTTGACAGGGCGGGAGGCGAGCAGTACTTC	CSARDFDRAGGEQYF
14	many	TRBJ1-5	.	TRBV4-2	TGTGCCAGCAGCCAAGAACTACAGGGTCAGCCCCAGCATTTT	CASSQELQGQPQHF
16	.	TRBJ2-7	.	TRBV3-1	TGTGCCAGCAGCCCCCGGACAGTAAGGGGTAGCGACGAGCAGTGCTTC	CASSPRTVRGSDEQCF
13	.	TRBJ2-7	.	TRBV3-1	TGTGCCAGCAGCCAGGCGCCCACCTACGAGCAGTACTTC	CASSQAPTYEQYF
13	many	TRBJ1-3	.	TRBV6-2/TRBV6-3	TGTGCCAGCCGACTCATCTCCGGAAACACCATATATTTT	CASRLISGNTIYF
15	many	TRBJ2-2	TRBD1	TRBV6-2/TRBV6-3	TGTGCCAGCACCCCCGACAGGGGAAACACCGGGGAGCTGTTTTTT	CASTPDRGNTGELFF
15	many	TRBJ2-7	TRBD2	TRBV5-1	TGCGCCAGCAGCTTGACCGGGGGGACCCCCTACGAGCAGTACTTC	CASSLTGGTPYEQYF
16	.	TRBJ2-2	.	TRBV11-1	TGTGCCAGCAGCGCGGGACCCAAACGTAACACCGGGGAGCTGTTTTTT	CASSAGPKRNTGELFF
13	few	TRBJ1-2	.	TRBV5-1	TGCGCCAGCAGCCCGACAGGCGATGGGGGCTACACCTTC	CASSPTGDGGYTF
17	many	TRBJ2-6	.	TRBV11-2	TGTGCCAGCAGCTTAGACCCCCTTGCCTCTGGGGCCAACGTCCTGACTTTC	CASSLDPLASGANVLTF
17	many	TRBJ1-2	TRBD1	TRBV20-1	TGCAGTGCTAGAGATCCCTCCACAGGGGGCCTTTTCTATGGCTACACCTTC	CSARDPSTGGLFYGYTF
14	many	TRBJ2-7	.	TRBV28	TGTGCCAGCAGGGAAAGGGCCAGCTCCTACGAGCAGTACTTC	CASRERASSYEQYF
16	many	TRBJ1-5	TRBD1	TRBV4-1	TGCGCCAGCAGCCAAGAATTGGGACAGCGCAATCAGCCCCAGCATTTT	CASSQELGQRNQPQHF
14	many	TRBJ1-1	.	TRBV20-1	TGCAGTGCTGGCCTTTCTCCCCGAGGCACTGAAGCTTTCTTT	CSAGLSPRGTEAFF
14	many	TRBJ2-7	.	TRBV7-2	TGTGCCAGCAGCTTAGCGCCTGGCTCCTACGAGCAGTACTTC	CASSLAPGSYEQYF
16	many	TRBJ2-7	.	TRBV20-1	TGCAGTGCTAGAGCATCAAGTGAGGGCCTGTTCGGTGAGCAGTACTTC	CSARASSEGLFGEQYF
13	few	TRBJ1-1	.	TRBV19	TGTGCCAGTAGTACCGGGGGGGGGCTGGCGGCTTTCTTT	CASSTGGGLAAFF
15	many	TRBJ1-2	TRBD1	TRBV6-5	TGTGCCAGCAGTTACGGAGGGACAGGGCGGTATGGCTACACCTTC	CASSYGGTGRYGYTF
14	many	TRBJ1-1	TRBD1	TRBV12-3/TRBV12-4	TGTGCCAGCAGTTGGACAGGGGGGAACGCTGAAGCTTTCTTT	CASSWTGGNAEAFF
17	many	TRBJ1-1	.	TRBV6-4	TGTGCCAGCAAGGATGGGGGTCTCCCGGGGAGGGACACTGAAGCTTTCTTT	CASKDGGLPGRDTEAFF
11	once	TRBJ1-2	.	TRBV29-1	TGCAGCGTTGCACAGGCCTATGGCTACACCTTC	CSVAQAYGYTF
15	many	TRBJ2-2	TRBD1	TRBV6-1	TGTGCCAGCAGTCGAAGACACAGGGGCACCGGGGAGCTGTTTTTT	CASSRRHRGTGELFF
15	many	TRBJ1-5	.	TRBV19	TGTGCCAGTACCCGGGAGGGCTTTTTCAATCAGCCCCAGCATTTT	CASTREGFFNQPQHF
15	many	TRBJ2-5	TRBD2	TRBV7-3	TGTGCCAGCGCTCTTAGCGGGGGGGTGCAAGAGACCCAGTACTTC	CASALSGGVQETQYF
14	.	TRBJ2-7	.	TRBV18	TGTGCCAGCTCACCGGACGGGACTTTCTACGAGCAGTACTTC	CASSPDGTFYEQYF
14	.	TRBJ1-1	.	TRBV4-1	TGCGCCAGCAGCCAAGACAGGGTACGAACTGAAGCTTTCTTT	CASSQDRVRTEAFF
17	many	TRBJ2-5	.	TRBV5-1	TGCGCCAGCAGCTCGACTATTTCGTACCGGGGGTCAGAGACCCAGTACTTC	CASSSTISYRGSETQYF
11	.	TRBJ2-5	.	TRBV29-1	TGCAGCGTTCGACCCCAAGAGACCCAGTACTTC	CSVRPQETQYF
18	many	TRBJ2-7	.	TRBV6-4	TGTGCCAGCAGTGACCCTTTTAATGGCCAGATCTCCGGGGACGAGCAGTACTTC	CASSDPFNGQISGDEQYF
16	many	TRBJ1-1	.	TRBV15	TGTGCCACCAGCAGAGACCGCAGGGGTGTTGGCACTGAAGCTTTCTTT	CATSRDRRGVGTEAFF
13	few	TRBJ1-1	TRBD1	TRBV7-9	TGTGCCAGCAACCGGGACAGGGGAACTGAAGCTTTCTTT	CASNRDRGTEAFF
13	many	TRBJ1-6	.	TRBV5-1	TGCGCCAGCAGCTTGCCGTATAATTCACCCCTCCACTTT	CASSLPYNSPLHF
14	.	TRBJ2-2	TRBD1	TRBV7-8	TGTGCCAGCAGCCCTATGACAGGGGAACGGGAGCTGTTTTTT	CASSPMTGERELFF
13	many	TRBJ1-6	.	TRBV19	TGTGCCAGTAGTAGGAGGGCTAATTCACCCCTCCACTTT	CASSRRANSPLHF